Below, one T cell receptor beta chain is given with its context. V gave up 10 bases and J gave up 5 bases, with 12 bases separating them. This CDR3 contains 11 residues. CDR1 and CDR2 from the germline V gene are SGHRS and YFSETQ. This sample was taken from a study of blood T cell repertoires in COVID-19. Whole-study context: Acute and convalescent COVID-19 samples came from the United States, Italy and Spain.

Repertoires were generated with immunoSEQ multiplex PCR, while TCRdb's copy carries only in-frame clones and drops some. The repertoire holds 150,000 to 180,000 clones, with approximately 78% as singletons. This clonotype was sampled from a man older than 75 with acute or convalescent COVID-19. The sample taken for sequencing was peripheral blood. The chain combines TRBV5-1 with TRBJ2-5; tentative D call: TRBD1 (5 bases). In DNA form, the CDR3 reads TGCGCCGCAGGGAATGAGGAGACCCAGTACTTC. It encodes CAAGNEETQYF.